One and the same sample provided the 7 T cell receptor beta chains below, sequenced in a study of human T cells and chemical hapten exposure. The time point denotes: pre-sensitization, week 0. Treatment given: therapeutic diphenylcyclopropenone sensitization with weekly scalp DPC. Extraction yielded total RNA from whole blood (unfractionated). TCRdb reanalysed the RACE reads using MiXCR and keeps one entry per CDR3 protein. The data show tens of thousands of distinct CDR3 sequences, with around a tenth seen just once and 25% to 35% held by the top ten. Here the sequenced sample was whole blood, taken in connection with sensitization to the hapten diphenylcyclopropenone (DPC). The origin of the receptors is a man over 45 with alopecia areata. Some clones in this sample may be carry-over from other donors' samples.

This clonotype came up many times. The chain joins TRBV6-6 to TRBJ2-1, with TRBD1 identical over 9 bases. CDR1 is MNHNY, CDR2 SVGAGI, per germline (reference sequence). The CDR3 is 13 residues long. V dropped 8 bases and J dropped 8; count of bases not matched to a gene: 7. CDR3 DNA sequence: TGTGCCAGCTCCCGGGACAGGGACGATGAGCAGTTCTTC. This gives the protein CASSRDRDDEQFF.

This clonotype was picked up many times. The chain links TRBV24-1 to TRBJ2-2, with 7 positions matching TRBD1. This CDR3 is built from 18 residues. CDR1 is KGHDR and CDR2 is SFDVKD in the germline V gene. J gave up 1 base and V 4 bases, and 11 bases lay outside the gene matches. In DNA, the CDR3 is TGTGCCACCAGTGACTTGGGCCGGACAGGACTGAACACCGGGGAGCTGTTTTTT. Residues: CATSDLGRTGLNTGELFF.

This clonotype was seen ten or more times. The CDR3 here is CASSFQPESGDKKETQYF. CDR3 bases: TGTGCCAGCAGTTTCCAGCCCGAATCTGGGGACAAAAAAGAGACCCAGTACTTC. This chain connects TRBV28 to TRBJ2-5; maybe TRBD1 (6 bases). The CDR3 has 18 residues. Per germline, CDR1 MDHEN and CDR2 SYDVKM. The V and J ends lost 3 bases and 3 bases respectively, with 23 bases between them.

This chain connects TRBV6-2 or TRBV6-3 to TRBJ2-3; D is ambiguous. V gave up 4 bases and J gave up 0 bases, with 11 bases separating them. Germline lookup yields CDR1 MNHEY and CDR2 SVGEGT. This CDR3 spans 15 amino acids. The CDR3 sequence is CASSSSPESTDTQYF. The CDR3 DNA is TGTGCCAGCAGTTCGTCGCCCGAGAGCACAGATACGCAGTATTTT.

This clonotype was detected many times. One junction end does not reproduce the germline sequence, and a read error may be involved. The rearrangement uses TRBV25-1 and TRBJ1-4; D is ambiguous. The CDR3 spans 14 residues. Germline V gene sequence: CDR1 MGHDK, CDR2 SYGVNS. CDR3 sequence reads: CASSSSGPKEKLFF. CDR3 nucleotide sequence: TGTGCCAGCAGCAGCTCCGGGCCTAAAGAAAAACTGTTTTTT. The entire variable domain, with the rest obtained from reference TRBV25-1 and TRBJ1-4, is as follows: EADIYQTPRYLVIGTGKKITLECSQTMGHDKMYWYQQDPGMELHLIHYSYGVNSTEKGDLSSESTVSRIRTEHFPLTLESARPSHTSQYLCASSSSGPKEKLFFGSGTQLSVL.

Many counts were recorded for this clonotype. The V and J genes are TRBV19 and TRBJ2-5; possibly TRBD1 for D (6 bases). The CDR3 is made up of 15 amino acids. Germline V lookup: CDR1 LNHDA, CDR2 SQIVND (reference sequence). V was clipped by 3 bases and J by 5 bases, with 16 bases between them. The CDR3 coding sequence is TGTGCCAGTAGTATCAGCATCGGGACATTGGAGACCCAGTACTTC. Translation gives CASSISIGTLETQYF. Filled out from reference TRBV19 and TRBJ2-5, the complete variable domain reads DGGITQSPKYLFRKEGQNVTLSCEQNLNHDAMYWYRQDPGQGLRLIYYSQIVNDFQKGDIAEGYSVSREKKESFPLTVTSAQKNPTAFYLCASSISIGTLETQYFGPGTRLLVL.

This clonotype was counted between two and nine times. J is TRBJ2-7 and V is TRBV7-9; 7 bases are a match to TRBD2. The germline gives CDR1 SEHNR, CDR2 FQNEAQ (reference sequence). Unmatched junction bases numbered 4, after V lost 3 bases and J lost 5 bases. The CDR3 has 13 residues. CDR3 loop: CASSLAGEDEQYF. The CDR3 DNA reads as TGTGCCAGCAGCTTGGCGGGAGAAGACGAGCAGTACTTC.